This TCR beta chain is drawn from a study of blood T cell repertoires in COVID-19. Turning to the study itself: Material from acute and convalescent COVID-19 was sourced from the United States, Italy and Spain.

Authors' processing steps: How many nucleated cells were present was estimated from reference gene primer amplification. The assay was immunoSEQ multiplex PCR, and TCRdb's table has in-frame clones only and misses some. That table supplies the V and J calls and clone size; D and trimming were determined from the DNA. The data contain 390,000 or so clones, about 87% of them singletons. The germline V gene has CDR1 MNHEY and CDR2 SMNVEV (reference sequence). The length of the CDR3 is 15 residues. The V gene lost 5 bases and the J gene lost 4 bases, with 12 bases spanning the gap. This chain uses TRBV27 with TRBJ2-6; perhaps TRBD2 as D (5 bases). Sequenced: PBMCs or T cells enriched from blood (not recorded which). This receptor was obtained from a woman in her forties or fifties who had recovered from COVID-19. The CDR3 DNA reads TGTGCCAGCAGTCACGAGGGCCTCGGGGCCAACGTCCTGACTTTC. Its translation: CASSHEGLGANVLTF.